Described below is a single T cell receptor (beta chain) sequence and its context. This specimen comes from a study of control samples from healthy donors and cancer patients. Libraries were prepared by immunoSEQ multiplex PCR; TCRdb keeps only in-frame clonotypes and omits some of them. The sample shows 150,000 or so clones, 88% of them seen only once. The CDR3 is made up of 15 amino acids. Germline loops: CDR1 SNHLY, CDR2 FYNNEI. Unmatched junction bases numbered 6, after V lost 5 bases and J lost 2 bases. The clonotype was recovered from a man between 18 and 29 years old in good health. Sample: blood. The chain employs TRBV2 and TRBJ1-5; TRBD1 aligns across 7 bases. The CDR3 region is CASSSGGGGNQPQHF. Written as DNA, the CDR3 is TGTGCCAGCAGTTCAGGGGGAGGGGGCAATCAGCCCCAGCATTTT. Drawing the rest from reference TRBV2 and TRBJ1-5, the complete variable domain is EPEVTQTPSHQVTQMGQEVILRCVPISNHLYFYWYRQILGQKVEFLVSFYNNEISEKSEIFDDQFSVERPDGSNFTLKIRSTKLEDSAMYFCASSSGGGGNQPQHFGDGTRLSIL.